This T cell receptor (beta chain) was found in a study of tissue T cells after allogeneic stem cell transplantation. Turning to the study itself: Graft-versus-host disease patients received grafts, several unmodified and three CD34-selected to deplete T cells. Study-wide findings and caveats: Anatomically similar tissues had similar TCR repertoires within each patient. Only a limited share of tissue TCRs appeared in blood or spleen. Limitations included a small, clinically heterogeneous cohort and limited sampling depth.

The repertoire was sequenced with immunoSEQ multiplex PCR; TCRdb's copy has only in-frame clones and lacks some. Of several hundred clones listed, 84% are singletons. Regarding this clone: What it recognizes is unknown.

The TCR originated in a female patient between 18 and 55 years old with steroid-refractory graft-versus-host disease after an allogeneic stem cell transplant. Some T cells may be supplied by the graft donor. This material consisted of skin, taken at autopsy.

The CDR3 DNA reads TGCGCCAGCAGCTGGACAGGGACAGGGGATGAGCAGTTCTTC. Amino acid sequence: CASSWTGTGDEQFF. This chain joins TRBV5-1 and TRBJ2-1, with 10 bases that match TRBD1. The trim removed 3 bases at V and 8 bases at J, leaving 5 bases unmatched. Germline assignment: CDR1 SGHRS and CDR2 YFSETQ. CDR3 length: 14 amino acids.